The present T cell receptor beta chain was sequenced within a study of blood T cells in healthy people across ages. Through a sample-barcoded 5' primer and a J-beta primer mix, a second PCR was run for roughly 6 to 12 cycles. From the 5' RACE reads, TCRdb called clonotypes with MiXCR, one entry per CDR3 protein. The sample consists of roughly 830,000 distinct CDR3 sequences, 62% of them appearing once. The authors extracted at least 6 micrograms of total RNA per sample. V was clipped by 5 bases and J by 5 bases; unmatched bases: 11. This CDR3 has 15 residues. Germline V gene data show CDR1 as DFQATT and CDR2 as SNEGSKA (reference sequence).

This sequence joins TRBV20-1 and TRBJ2-3; 9 bases fit TRBD2. The sample was blood. The sequence derives from a man aged 30-40 years in good health. Here the CDR3 DNA reads TGCAGTGCTGACCGACTAGCGGAGGTGGTAGATACGCAGTATTTT. The encoded protein is CSADRLAEVVDTQYF.